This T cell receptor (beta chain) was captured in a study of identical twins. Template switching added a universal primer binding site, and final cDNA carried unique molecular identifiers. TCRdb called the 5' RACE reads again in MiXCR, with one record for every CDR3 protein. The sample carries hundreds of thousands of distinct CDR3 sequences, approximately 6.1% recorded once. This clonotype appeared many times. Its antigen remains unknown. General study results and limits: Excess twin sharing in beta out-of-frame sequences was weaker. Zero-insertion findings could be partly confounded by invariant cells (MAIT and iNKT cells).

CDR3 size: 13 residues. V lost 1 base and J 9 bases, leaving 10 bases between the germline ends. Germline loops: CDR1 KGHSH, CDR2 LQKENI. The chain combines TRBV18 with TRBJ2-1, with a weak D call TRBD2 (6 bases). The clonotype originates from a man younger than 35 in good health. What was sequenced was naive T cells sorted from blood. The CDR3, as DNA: TGTGCCAGCTCACCACTGGCGGGAAGTGAGCAGTTCTTC. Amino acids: CASSPLAGSEQFF.